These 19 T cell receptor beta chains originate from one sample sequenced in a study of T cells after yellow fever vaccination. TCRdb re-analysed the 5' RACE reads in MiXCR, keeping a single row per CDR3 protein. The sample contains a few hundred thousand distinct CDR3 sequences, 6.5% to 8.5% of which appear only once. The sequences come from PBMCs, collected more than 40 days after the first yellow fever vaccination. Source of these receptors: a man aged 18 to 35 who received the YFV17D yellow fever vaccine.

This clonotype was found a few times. CDR3 bases: TGTGCCAGCAGAAGGACTAGCGTTGGAGATACGCAGTATTTT. Encoded protein: CASRRTSVGDTQYF. The chain carries TRBV6-2 or TRBV6-3 and TRBJ2-3; 9 bases agree with TRBD2. The CDR3 length is 14 residues. CDR1 is MNHEY, CDR2 SVGEGT, per germline. V shed 6 bases, J shed 5 bases, and the junction held 6 bases outside the gene matches.

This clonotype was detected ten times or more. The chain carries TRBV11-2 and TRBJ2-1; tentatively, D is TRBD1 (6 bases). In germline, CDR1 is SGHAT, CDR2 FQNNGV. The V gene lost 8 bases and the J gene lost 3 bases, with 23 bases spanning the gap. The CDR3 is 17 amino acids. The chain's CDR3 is CASVPAPGQGNYNEQFF. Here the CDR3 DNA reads TGTGCCAGCGTACCCGCGCCGGGGCAGGGGAACTACAATGAGCAGTTCTTC.

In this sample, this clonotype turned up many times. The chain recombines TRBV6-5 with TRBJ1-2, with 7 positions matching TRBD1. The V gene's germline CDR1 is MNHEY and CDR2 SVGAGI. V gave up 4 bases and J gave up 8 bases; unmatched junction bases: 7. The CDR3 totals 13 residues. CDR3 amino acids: CASSSGGRRGYTF. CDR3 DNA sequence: TGTGCCAGCAGTTCAGGGGGTCGGCGAGGCTACACCTTC.

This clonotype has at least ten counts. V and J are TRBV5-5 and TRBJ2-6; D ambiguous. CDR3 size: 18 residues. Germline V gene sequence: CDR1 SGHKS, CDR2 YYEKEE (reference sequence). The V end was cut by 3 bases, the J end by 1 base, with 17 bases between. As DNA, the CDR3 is TGTGCCAGCAGCTACAACCGGTATCTCCCTTCTGGGGCCAACGTCCTGACTTTC. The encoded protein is CASSYNRYLPSGANVLTF.

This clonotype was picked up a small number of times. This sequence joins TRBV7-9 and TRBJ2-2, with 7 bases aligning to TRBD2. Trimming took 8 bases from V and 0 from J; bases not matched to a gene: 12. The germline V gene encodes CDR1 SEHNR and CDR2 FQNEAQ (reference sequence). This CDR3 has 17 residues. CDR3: CASAQRFGGTNTGELFF. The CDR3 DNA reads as TGTGCCAGCGCGCAGCGATTCGGGGGGACGAACACCGGGGAGCTGTTTTTT.

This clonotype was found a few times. CDR3 amino acids: CASTTGISGYTF. CDR3 nucleotides: TGTGCCAGCACAACAGGGATCTCTGGCTACACCTTC. The V and J genes are TRBV12-3 or TRBV12-4 and TRBJ1-2; D perhaps matches TRBD1 (6 bases). The ends were cut back, 7 bases at V and 7 bases at J, with 13 bases in the middle. The CDR3 runs to 12 residues.

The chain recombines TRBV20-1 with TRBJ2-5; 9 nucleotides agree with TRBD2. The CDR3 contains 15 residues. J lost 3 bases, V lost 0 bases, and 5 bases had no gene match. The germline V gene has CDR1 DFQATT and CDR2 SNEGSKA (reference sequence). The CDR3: CSAREAGTSKETQYF. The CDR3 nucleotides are TGCAGTGCTAGAGAAGCGGGGACTAGCAAAGAGACCCAGTACTTC.

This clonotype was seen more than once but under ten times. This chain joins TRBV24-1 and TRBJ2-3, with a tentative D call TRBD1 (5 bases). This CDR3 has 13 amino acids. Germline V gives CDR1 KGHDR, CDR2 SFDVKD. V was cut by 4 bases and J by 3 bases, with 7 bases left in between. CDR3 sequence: CATSDPGTDTQYF. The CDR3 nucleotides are TGTGCCACCAGTGACCCAGGGACAGATACGCAGTATTTT.

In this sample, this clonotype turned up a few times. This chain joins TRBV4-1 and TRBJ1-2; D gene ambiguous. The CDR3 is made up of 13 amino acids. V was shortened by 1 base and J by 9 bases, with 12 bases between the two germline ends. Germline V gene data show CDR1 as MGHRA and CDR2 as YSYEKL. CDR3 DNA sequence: TGCGCCAGCAGCCAAGTGGGGTCCGGAAGCTACACCTTC. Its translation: CASSQVGSGSYTF.

The chain's CDR3 is CASTRGGATDTQYF. The CDR3 DNA reads TGTGCCAGCACCCGTGGGGGGGCCACAGATACGCAGTATTTT. V usage is TRBV9 and J usage is TRBJ2-3; D might be TRBD2 (7 bases). V was shortened by 6 bases and J by 2 bases, with 13 bases between the two germline ends. Germline lookup yields CDR1 SGDLS and CDR2 YYNGEE. The CDR3 loop spans 14 amino acids.

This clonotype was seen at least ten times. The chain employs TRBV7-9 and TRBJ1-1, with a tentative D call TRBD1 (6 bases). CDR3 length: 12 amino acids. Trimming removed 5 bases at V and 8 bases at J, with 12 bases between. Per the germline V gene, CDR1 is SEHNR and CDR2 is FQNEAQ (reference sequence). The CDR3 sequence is CASSADRFEAFF. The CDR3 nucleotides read TGTGCCAGCAGCGCCGACAGGTTCGAAGCTTTCTTT.

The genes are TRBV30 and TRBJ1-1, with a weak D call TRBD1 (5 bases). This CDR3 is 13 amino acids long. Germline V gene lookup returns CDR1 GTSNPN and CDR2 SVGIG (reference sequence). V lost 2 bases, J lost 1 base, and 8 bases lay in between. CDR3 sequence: CAWSHQGNTEAFF. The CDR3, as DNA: TGTGCCTGGAGTCACCAGGGGAACACTGAAGCTTTCTTT.

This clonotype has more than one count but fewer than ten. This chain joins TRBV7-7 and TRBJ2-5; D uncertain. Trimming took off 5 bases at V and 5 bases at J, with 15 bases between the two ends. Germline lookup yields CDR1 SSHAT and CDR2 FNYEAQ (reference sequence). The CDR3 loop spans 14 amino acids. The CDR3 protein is CASSRTQNGETQYF. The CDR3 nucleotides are TGTGCCAGCAGCCGGACCCAGAACGGGGAGACCCAGTACTTC.

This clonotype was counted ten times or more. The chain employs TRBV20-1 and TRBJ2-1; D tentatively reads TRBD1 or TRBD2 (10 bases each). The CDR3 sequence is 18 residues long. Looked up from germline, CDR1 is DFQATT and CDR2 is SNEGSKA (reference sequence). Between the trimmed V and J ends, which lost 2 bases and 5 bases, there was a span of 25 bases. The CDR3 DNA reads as TGCAGTGCTAGACCGGGACAGGGGTGGACTAGCGGAAACAATGAGCAGTTCTTC. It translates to CSARPGQGWTSGNNEQFF.

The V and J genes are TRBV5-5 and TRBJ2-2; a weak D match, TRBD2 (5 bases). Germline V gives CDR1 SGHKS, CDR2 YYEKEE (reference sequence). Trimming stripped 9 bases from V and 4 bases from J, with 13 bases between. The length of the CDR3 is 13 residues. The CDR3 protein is CAIGLGLTGELFF. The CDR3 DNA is TGTGCCATCGGCCTAGGACTCACCGGGGAGCTGTTTTTT.

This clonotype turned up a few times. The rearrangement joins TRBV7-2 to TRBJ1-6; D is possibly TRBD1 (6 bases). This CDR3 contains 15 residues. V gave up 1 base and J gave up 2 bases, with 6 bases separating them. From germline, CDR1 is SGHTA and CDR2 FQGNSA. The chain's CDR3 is CASSLGQAYNSPLHF. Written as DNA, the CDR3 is TGTGCCAGCAGCTTAGGACAGGCCTATAATTCACCCCTCCACTTT.

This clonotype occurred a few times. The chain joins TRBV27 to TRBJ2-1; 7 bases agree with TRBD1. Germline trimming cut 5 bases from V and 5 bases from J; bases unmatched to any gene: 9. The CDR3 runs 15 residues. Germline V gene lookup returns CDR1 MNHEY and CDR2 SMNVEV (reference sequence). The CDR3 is CASSPGQQSHNEQFF. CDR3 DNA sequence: TGTGCCAGCAGTCCGGGACAGCAATCTCACAATGAGCAGTTCTTC.

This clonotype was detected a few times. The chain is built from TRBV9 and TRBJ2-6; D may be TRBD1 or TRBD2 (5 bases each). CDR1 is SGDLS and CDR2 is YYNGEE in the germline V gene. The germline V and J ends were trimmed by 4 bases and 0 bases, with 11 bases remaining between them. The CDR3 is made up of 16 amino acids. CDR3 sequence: CASSRGVDSGANVLTF. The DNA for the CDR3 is TGTGCCAGCAGCCGAGGGGTAGACTCTGGGGCCAACGTCCTGACTTTC.

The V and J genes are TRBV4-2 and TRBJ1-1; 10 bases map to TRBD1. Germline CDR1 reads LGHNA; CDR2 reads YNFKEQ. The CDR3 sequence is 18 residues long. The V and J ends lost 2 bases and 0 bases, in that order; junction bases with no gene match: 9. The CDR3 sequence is CASSQSGWTGGLNTEAFF. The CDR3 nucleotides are TGTGCCAGCAGCCAAAGCGGATGGACAGGGGGTTTGAACACTGAAGCTTTCTTT.